These T cell receptor beta chains were read from a single sample in a study of a mutant IDH1 vaccine in newly diagnosed glioma. Their specific antigens are unknown. The data were produced by immunoSEQ multiplex PCR, yet TCRdb's version contains in-frame clones alone and is incomplete. The sample lists tens of thousands of clones, roughly 80% occurring once. Here the sequenced sample was PBMCs, taken from a glioma patient whose treatment included an IDH1 peptide vaccine. These receptors all stem from a middle-aged man with glioma. The CDR3 runs from the conserved cysteine through the conserved F or W. The D gene is left open where the match is weak. The size of a clone is reported for some rows only, either as once, few or many, or as a class for expanded clones.

V: TRBV5-4
J: TRBJ1-6
size: NA
D: TRBD1
CDR3: CASSWGQWDNSPLHF
DNA: TGTGCCAGCAGCTGGGGACAGTGGGATAATTCACCCCTCCACTTT

V: TRBV10-3
J: TRBJ1-2
size: NA
D: TRBD1
CDR3: CAIRGTDANYGYTF
DNA: TGTGCCATCAGAGGGACAGACGCTAACTATGGCTACACCTTC

V: TRBV4-3
J: TRBJ2-1
size: NA
D: NA
CDR3: CASSQLGGGTYNEQFF
DNA: TGCGCCAGCAGCCAACTAGGGGGGGGGACCTACAATGAGCAGTTCTTC

V: TRBV19
J: TRBJ2-5
size: NA
D: NA
CDR3: CASSMSASSETQYF
DNA: TGTGCCAGTAGTATGTCGGCTAGTTCAGAGACCCAGTACTTC

V: TRBV2
J: TRBJ1-1
size: NA
D: NA
CDR3: CASRVEGGSEAFF
DNA: TGTGCCAGCAGGGTGGAAGGGGGTTCTGAAGCTTTCTTT

V: TRBV7-6
J: TRBJ2-7
size: NA
D: TRBD1
CDR3: CASSLTAGTGSNEQYF
DNA: TGTGCCAGCAGCTTAACTGCCGGGACAGGGTCTAACGAGCAGTACTTC

V: TRBV7-8
J: TRBJ1-5
size: NA
D: TRBD1
CDR3: CASSLATGGSNQPQHF
DNA: TGTGCCAGCAGCTTAGCTACAGGGGGGAGCAATCAGCCCCAGCATTTT

V: TRBV19
J: TRBJ1-1
size: NA
D: NA
CDR3: CASTDGGRMNTEAFF
DNA: TGTGCCAGTACCGATGGGGGGAGGATGAACACTGAAGCTTTCTTT

V: TRBV20-1
J: TRBJ2-6
size: NA
D: NA
CDR3: CSAHRANVLTF
DNA: TGCAGTGCGCACCGGGCCAACGTCCTGACTTTC

V: TRBV5-1
J: TRBJ2-7
size: NA
D: NA
CDR3: CASSLDPWGNYEQYF
DNA: TGCGCCAGCAGCTTGGACCCTTGGGGCAACTACGAGCAGTACTTC

V: TRBV29-1
J: TRBJ2-1
size: NA
D: NA
CDR3: CSVLTRGRLGEQFF
DNA: TGCAGCGTCCTAACCCGCGGACGGCTCGGGGAGCAGTTCTTC

V: TRBV29-1
J: TRBJ1-5
size: NA
D: NA
CDR3: CSVKQGNSNQPQHF
DNA: TGCAGCGTAAAACAGGGTAATAGCAATCAGCCCCAGCATTTT

V: TRBV10-3
J: TRBJ2-7
size: NA
D: NA
CDR3: CAISTGRGSEYF
DNA: TGTGCCATCAGTACAGGGAGGGGTTCGGAGTACTTC

V: TRBV2
J: TRBJ2-7
size: few
D: NA
CDR3: CASSDRPTGPPEDEQYF
DNA: TGTGCCAGCAGTGACCGACCTACCGGGCCTCCAGAGGACGAGCAGTACTTC

V: TRBV4-3
J: TRBJ1-1
size: NA
D: NA
CDR3: CASSQGTRGQAFF
DNA: TGCGCCAGCAGCCAAGGAACCCGGGGCCAAGCTTTCTTT

V: TRBV30
J: TRBJ2-3
size: NA
D: TRBD1
CDR3: CAWNPSRGPKYF
DNA: TGTGCCTGGAACCCCTCGAGGGGGCCCAAGTATTTT

V: TRBV9
J: TRBJ1-5
size: NA
D: NA
CDR3: CASSLGRPQHF
DNA: TGTGCCAGCAGCCTAGGGCGGCCCCAGCATTTT

V: TRBV29-1
J: TRBJ1-1
size: few
D: NA
CDR3: CSVVVGRRLNTEAFF
DNA: TGCAGCGTTGTGGTGGGCAGGAGATTGAACACTGAAGCTTTCTTT

V: TRBV30
J: TRBJ1-2
size: once
D: TRBD1
CDR3: CAWDPGQGIGGYTF
DNA: TGTGCCTGGGACCCCGGACAGGGAATAGGTGGCTACACCTTC

V: TRBV9
J: TRBJ2-7
size: NA
D: NA
CDR3: CASSVVPASWEQYF
DNA: TGTGCCAGCAGCGTAGTCCCGGCCTCCTGGGAGCAGTACTTC

V: TRBV7-2
J: TRBJ2-7
size: few
D: TRBD2
CDR3: CASSLTSGGARYEQYF
DNA: TGTGCCAGCAGCCTCACTAGCGGGGGGGCTCGCTACGAGCAGTACTTC

V: TRBV4-1
J: TRBJ2-7
size: NA
D: NA
CDR3: CASSPPGRKQYF
DNA: TGCGCCAGCAGCCCACCTGGTCGTAAGCAGTACTTC

V: TRBV14
J: TRBJ2-5
size: few
D: NA
CDR3: CASSLLLAEETQYF
DNA: TGTGCCAGCAGCCTCCTTTTGGCGGAGGAGACCCAGTACTTC

V: TRBV15
J: TRBJ1-5
size: NA
D: NA
CDR3: CATSIGISNQPQHF
DNA: TGTGCCACCAGCATAGGTATCAGCAATCAGCCCCAGCATTTT

V: TRBV28
J: TRBJ1-2
size: NA
D: NA
CDR3: CASSYRAGYYGYTF
DNA: TGTGCCAGCAGTTACAGGGCAGGGTACTATGGCTACACCTTC

V: TRBV4-2
J: TRBJ1-1
size: NA
D: TRBD1
CDR3: CASRGGSEAFF
DNA: TGTGCCAGCAGAGGGGGCTCTGAAGCTTTCTTT

V: TRBV6-1
J: TRBJ2-5
size: NA
D: NA
CDR3: CASSATYLETQYF
DNA: TGTGCCAGCAGTGCCACCTATCTAGAGACCCAGTACTTC

V: TRBV5-1
J: TRBJ2-7
size: NA
D: NA
CDR3: CASSFQPSYEQYF
DNA: TGCGCCAGCAGCTTCCAGCCATCCTACGAGCAGTACTTC